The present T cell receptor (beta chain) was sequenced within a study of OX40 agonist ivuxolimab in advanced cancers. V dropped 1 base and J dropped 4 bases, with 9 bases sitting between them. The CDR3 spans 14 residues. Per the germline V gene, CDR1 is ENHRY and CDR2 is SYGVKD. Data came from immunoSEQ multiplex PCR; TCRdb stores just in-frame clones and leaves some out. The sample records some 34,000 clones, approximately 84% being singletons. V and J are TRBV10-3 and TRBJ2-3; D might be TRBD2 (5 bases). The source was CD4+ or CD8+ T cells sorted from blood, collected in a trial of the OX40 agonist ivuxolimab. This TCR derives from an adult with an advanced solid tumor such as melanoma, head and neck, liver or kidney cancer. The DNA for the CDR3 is TGTGCCATCAGTGAGTATGCAGCGGCAGATACGCAGTATTTT. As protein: CAISEYAAADTQYF.